These T cell receptor beta chains were read from a single sample in a study of shared T cell receptors in the human thymus. Produced via immunoSEQ multiplex PCR; TCRdb's table is partial and in-frame only. The table records approximately 730,000 clones, 80% to 90% of them present only once. Separately, the same data were catalogued under a study of human thymus T cells.

The sequenced sample was thymocytes. The source of these receptors is a girl less than two years old with a congenital heart defect. Both conserved end residues are part of each CDR3. Fields, in order: CDR3 protein, J gene, V gene.

CDR3: CATSRSVRSPGNQPQHF; J: TRBJ1-5; V: TRBV15
CDR3: CASSGTSSTDTQYF; J: TRBJ2-3; V: TRBV6-5
CDR3: CASSLVPDRFAGNTIYF; J: TRBJ1-3; V: TRBV5-6
CDR3: CASSQEGEAYEQYF; J: TRBJ2-7; V: TRBV4-1
CDR3: CASSFLSTGSTEAFF; J: TRBJ1-1; V: TRBV7-8
CDR3: CASSLLAGGTYEQYF; J: TRBJ2-7; V: TRBV7-2
CDR3: CASSLAPGTDTQYF; J: TRBJ2-3; V: TRBV7-9
CDR3: CASSQDGAGRAKNIQYF; J: TRBJ2-4; V: TRBV4-1
CDR3: CASRPGGTGYGYTF; J: TRBJ1-2; V: TRBV28
CDR3: CASSSDRDSKNEQFF; J: TRBJ2-1; V: TRBV4-1
CDR3: CASSEWGRGRYEQYF; J: TRBJ2-7; V: TRBV2
CDR3: CASSEFPGGPPNYGYTF; J: TRBJ1-2; V: TRBV2
CDR3: CSVASDKPYEQYF; J: TRBJ2-7; V: TRBV29-1
CDR3: CASSFHGAGGRDTGELFF; J: TRBJ2-2; V: TRBV28
CDR3: CAIKGRMNTEAFF; J: TRBJ1-1; V: TRBV10-3
CDR3: CASSCPPTGGLSNSPLHF; J: TRBJ1-6; V: TRBV28
CDR3: CASSEGQGKDTGELFF; J: TRBJ2-2; V: TRBV21-1
CDR3: CASSLTAPGPGNTIYF; J: TRBJ1-3; V: TRBV7-2
CDR3: CASSIQGNSPLHF; J: TRBJ1-6; V: TRBV19
CDR3: CASSLARLGTSYNEQFF; J: TRBJ2-1; V: TRBV7-9
CDR3: CASSNTWTGGEAFF; J: TRBJ1-1; V: TRBV6-1
CDR3: CASSLVRGPSDTQYF; J: TRBJ2-3; V: TRBV5-4
CDR3: CASSIGGLTSYNEQFF; J: TRBJ2-1; V: TRBV19
CDR3: CASSSPRVSFF; J: TRBJ1-1; V: TRBV28
CDR3: CASSLVGQGLGYTF; J: TRBJ1-2; V: TRBV5-1
CDR3: CASSVKDSYGYTF; J: TRBJ1-2; V: TRBV5-1
CDR3: CASSYGLAGTGELFF; J: TRBJ2-2; V: TRBV6-6
CDR3: CASSSRTSGAYNEQFF; J: TRBJ2-1; V: TRBV7-8
CDR3: CATRSGGGYGYTF; J: TRBJ1-2; V: TRBV19
CDR3: CASSLRTLGWRDEQYF; J: TRBJ2-7; V: TRBV11-2
CDR3: CASSVRQGNGNGSKNIQYF; J: TRBJ2-4; V: TRBV27
CDR3: CASSFPFEGHLYNEQFF; J: TRBJ2-1; V: TRBV28
CDR3: CASGFPGGKGTNEKLFF; J: TRBJ1-4; V: TRBV12-5
CDR3: CASSQSTGDNEKLFF; J: TRBJ1-4; V: TRBV4-3
CDR3: CSSGGSTALNTEAFF; J: TRBJ1-1; V: TRBV29-1
CDR3: CASSMHSDRQNYEQYF; J: TRBJ2-7; V: TRBV19
CDR3: CASSASGGASTDTQYF; J: TRBJ2-3; V: TRBV6-4
CDR3: CASSVDGGGAFTDTQYF; J: TRBJ2-3; V: TRBV9
CDR3: CASSSGGTANSPLHF; J: TRBJ1-6; V: TRBV18
CDR3: CASSEGHGYSGNTIYF; J: TRBJ1-3; V: TRBV2
CDR3: CASSLGGQGASYEQYF; J: TRBJ2-7; V: TRBV11-1
CDR3: CASSNREKQPQHF; J: TRBJ1-5; V: TRBV6-1
CDR3: CAIKQGLKWAPLHF; J: TRBJ1-6; V: TRBV10-3
CDR3: CARQGAGYTF; J: TRBJ1-2; V: TRBV2
CDR3: CASSYTGSGNQPQHF; J: TRBJ1-5; V: TRBV5-8